Sequencing of this T cell receptor (beta chain) was carried out in a study of shared clonotypes between healthy human individuals (dated by TCRdb to about 2020). Describing the broader study: The cohort comprised a couple of women and a few men aged 18 to 49 years. Blood TCR repertoires of roughly five healthy adults were deeply sequenced to estimate repertoire size and the extent of clonotype sharing between individuals. For each donor, three plates each were used for CD4 naive and CD4 memory, two plates were used for CD8 naive, and one plate was used for CD8 memory. Per donor, leukapheresis produced somewhere between about 0.85 and 8.9 billion PBMCs. Different laboratories and diverse techniques were used to prepare libraries and sequence TCR repertoires, to increase sequencing depth and limit assay-specific biases. Findings and caveats that apply to the study as a whole: Sampling was restricted to blood, and TCR repertoires in tissue are likely to differ from TCR repertoires in blood. Rarefaction of sorted-subset datasets indicated incomplete sequencing despite the large sequencing depth. The small number of donors limited the genetic and exposure-history diversity represented. Compared with non-shared clonotypes, clonotypes shared by all four sorted-subset donors had higher generation probabilities. Pairwise subsampling indicated that sequencing depth was expected to affect the degree of clonotype sharing among donors. Across a few donors, approximately 5% of naive CD4, 3% to 3.5% of naive CD8, 2.3% of memory CD4, and approximately 0.4% of memory CD8 clonotypes were shared. Naive subsets generally had larger estimated clonotype richness than memory subsets.

Using the deep immunoSEQ assay, multiplex PCR amplified TCR CDR3 regions from genomic DNA. Extracted genomic DNA from each cell subset was distributed evenly across all wells of several immunoSEQ 96-well plates, and each plate was treated as a replicate. For sorted subsets, around 0.2 ug genomic DNA, equal to 25,000 to 35,000 T cell genomes, was loaded into each replicate PCR. Purified libraries were quantified with a Qubit 3.0 fluorometer, sized on a Bioanalyzer 2100, and re-quantified with the KAPA Library Quantification kit. Every immunoSEQ 96-well plate was sequenced on a separate single-read 150-cycle Illumina NextSeq 550 flow cell. From the authors' description of their analysis: Because the immunoSEQ output held only junctional sequences and lacked quality scores, the filtering could not match the filtering applied to full-length reads. To assign V/J genes and CDR3, sequences were annotated using PyIR, a Python wrapper for IgBLAST v1.9, with IMGT germline references. Any read was removed if the V/J assignment was weak (E-value above 1e-6), the CDR3 was missing, or the read contained stop codons, out-of-frame junctions, or ambiguous translated residues. V3J clonotypes were defined as sequences sharing the same inferred V gene, J gene, and CDR3 amino acid sequence. Percentage overlap between repertoires was calculated by dividing the number of shared unique clonotypes by the size of the smaller repertoire. Repertoire richness was assessed with RTK rarefaction, the Chao1 estimator, and Recon v2.1 estimates of unobserved clonotypes. Generation probabilities for all TCRbeta clonotypes obtained by the gDNA method from a handful of donors were computed using OLGA. TCRdb took this table from immuneACCESS and kept in-frame rearrangements with V and J called. Such tables lack part of the clones; where checked against another copy, unresolved V genes explain under half of the gap, and the rest is unexplained. V and J calls and clone size come straight from that table; D and trimming were deduced from the DNA. The sample records roughly 1,000,000 clones, around 82% of which are singletons. Together, the top ten hold about 0.52% of the sample.

The donors were healthy, HIV-negative adults who had no recently reported acute infections or vaccinations. All donors were Caucasian adults living in Nashville, Tennessee, USA. CD4+ T cells were enriched through magnetic negative selection, after which naive cells were positively selected on CD45RA and the remaining negative fraction served as the memory subset. Blood was collected by leukapheresis, and PBMCs were isolated by Ficoll-Histopaque density gradient centrifugation and then cryopreserved in liquid nitrogen vapor phase. Analytical flow cytometry was used to check the purity and quantity of every magnetically sorted T cell population. Genomic DNA was isolated from every sorted fraction and measured by UV absorbance on a Nanodrop 2000c. CDR1 and CDR2, per the germline V gene (reference sequence), are SEHNR and FQNEAQ. Its CDR3 holds 17 amino acids, cysteine through phenylalanine. Only the CDR3 DNA is retained, 51 bases long and in frame from the first base. At the junction V is shortened by 5 bases and J by 2 bases, with 20 bases in between.

About this clone itself: It lacks a known antigen. Base-call qualities are not available, and no considerably larger clone is one nucleotide away.

Material: memory CD4+ T cells from PBMCs. This specimen's cell subset or site label, per the study, means: CD45RA-negative fraction. The clonotype comes from a man in his late teens or twenties in good health. Some clones in this sample may be carry-over from other donors' samples. The rearranged segments are TRBV7-9 and TRBJ2-3; TRBD1 might be the D gene, on 6 matching bases. The CDR3: CASSTTAGDTYTDTQYF. The DNA sequence reads TGTGCCAGCAGCACCACCGCAGGGGACACTTACACAGATACGCAGTATTTT.